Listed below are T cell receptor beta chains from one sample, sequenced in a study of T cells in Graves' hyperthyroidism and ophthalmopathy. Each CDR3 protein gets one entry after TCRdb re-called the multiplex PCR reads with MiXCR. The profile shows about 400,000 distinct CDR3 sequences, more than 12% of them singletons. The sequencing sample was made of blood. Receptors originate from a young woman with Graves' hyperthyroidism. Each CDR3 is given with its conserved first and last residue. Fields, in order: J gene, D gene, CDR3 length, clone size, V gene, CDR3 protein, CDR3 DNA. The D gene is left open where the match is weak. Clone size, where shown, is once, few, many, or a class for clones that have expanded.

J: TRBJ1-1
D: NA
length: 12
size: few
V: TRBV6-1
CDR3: CASSSQATEAFF
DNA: TGTGCCAGCAGTTCACAGGCCACTGAAGCTTTCTTT

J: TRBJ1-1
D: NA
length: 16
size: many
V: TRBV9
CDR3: CASSVGAGSPNTEAFF
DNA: TGTGCCAGCAGCGTAGGCGCAGGGTCCCCGAACACTGAAGCTTTCTTT

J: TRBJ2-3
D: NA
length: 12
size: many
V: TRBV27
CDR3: CASGGRTDTQYF
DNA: TGTGCCAGCGGAGGACGCACAGATACGCAGTATTTT

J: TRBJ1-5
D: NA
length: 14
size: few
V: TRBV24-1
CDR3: CATSSERGDQPQHF
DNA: TGTGCCACCAGTTCCGAAAGGGGAGACCAGCCCCAGCATTTT

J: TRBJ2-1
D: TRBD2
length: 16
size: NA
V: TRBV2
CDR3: CASSHLLAGQSNEQFF
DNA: TGTGCCAGCAGCCACCTCCTAGCGGGACAATCCAATGAGCAGTTCTTC

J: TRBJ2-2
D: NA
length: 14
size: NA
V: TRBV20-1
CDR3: CSSSSPRVPGELFF
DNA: TGCAGTTCGTCATCACCAAGGGTTCCCGGGGAGCTGTTTTTT

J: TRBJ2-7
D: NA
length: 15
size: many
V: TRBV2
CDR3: CASGRSRVKFYEQYF
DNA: TGTGCCAGCGGGCGATCGCGGGTCAAGTTCTACGAGCAGTACTTC

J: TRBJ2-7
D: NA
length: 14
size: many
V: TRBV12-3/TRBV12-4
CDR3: CASTALKGAGEQYF
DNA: TGTGCCAGCACCGCCCTTAAAGGGGCGGGGGAGCAGTACTTC

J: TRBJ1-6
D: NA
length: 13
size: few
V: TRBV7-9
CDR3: CASSQAGYSPLHF
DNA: TGTGCCAGCAGCCAAGCGGGGTATTCACCCCTCCACTTT

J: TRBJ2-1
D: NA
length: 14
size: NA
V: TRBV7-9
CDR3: CASSLVLEGSEQFF
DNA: TGTGCCAGCAGCTTAGTTCTAGAAGGGAGCGAGCAGTTCTTC

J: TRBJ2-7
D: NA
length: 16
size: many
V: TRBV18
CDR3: CASSPPGRGVIYEQYF
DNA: TGTGCCAGCTCACCACCGGGAAGGGGAGTGATCTACGAGCAGTACTTC

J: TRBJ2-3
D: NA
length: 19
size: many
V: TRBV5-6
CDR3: CASSLSLSGASVSTDTQYF
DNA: TGTGCCAGCAGCTTGTCCCTCTCGGGGGCTTCAGTTAGCACAGATACGCAGTATTTT